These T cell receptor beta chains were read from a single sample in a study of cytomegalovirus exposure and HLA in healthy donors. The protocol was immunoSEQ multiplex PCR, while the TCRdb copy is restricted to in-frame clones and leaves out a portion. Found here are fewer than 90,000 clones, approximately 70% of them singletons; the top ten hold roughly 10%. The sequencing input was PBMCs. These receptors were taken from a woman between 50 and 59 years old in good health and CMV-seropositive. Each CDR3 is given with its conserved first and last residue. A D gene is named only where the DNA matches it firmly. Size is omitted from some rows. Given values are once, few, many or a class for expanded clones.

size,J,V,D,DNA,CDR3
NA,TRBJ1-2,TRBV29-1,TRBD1,TGCAGCAGCAGCTCCGGCTCAGGGGGCGTTGGCTATGGCTACACCTTC,CSSSSGSGGVGYGYTF
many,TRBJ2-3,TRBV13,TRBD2,TGTGCCAGCAGCTGGGGTTTTGCGGGGGGGGTGAATACGCAGTATTTT,CASSWGFAGGVNTQYF
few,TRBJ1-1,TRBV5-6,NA,TGTGCCAGCAGCTTGGCCGGGGGTCATTATATGAACACTGAAGCTTTCTTT,CASSLAGGHYMNTEAFF
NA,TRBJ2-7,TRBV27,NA,TGTGCCAGATTCCCCTTGGACAGACTCTACGAGCAGTACTTC,CARFPLDRLYEQYF
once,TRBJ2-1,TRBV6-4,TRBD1,TGTGCCAGCAGCGGACAGGGAACCAATGAGCAGTTCTTC,CASSGQGTNEQFF
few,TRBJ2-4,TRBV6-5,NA,TGTGCCAGCAGTTACGACAGGCGGGACATTCAGTACTTC,CASSYDRRDIQYF
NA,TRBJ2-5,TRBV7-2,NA,TGTGCCAGCAGCTTATACAGGATGGCGGGGGAGACCCAGTACTTC,CASSLYRMAGETQYF
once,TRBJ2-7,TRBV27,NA,TGTGCCAGCAGGACTGGCCCCTACGAGCAGTACTTC,CASRTGPYEQYF
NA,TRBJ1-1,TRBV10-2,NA,TGCGCCAGCAGACCCCCGGGTCGGGGTACTGAAGCTTTCTTT,CASRPPGRGTEAFF
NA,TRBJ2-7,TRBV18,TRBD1,TGTGCCAGCTCACCACGGGACAGGCATTACGAGCAGTACTTC,CASSPRDRHYEQYF
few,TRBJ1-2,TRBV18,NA,TGTGCCAGCTCGCTTATCCGCGCGGAATCTGGCTATGGCTACACCTTC,CASSLIRAESGYGYTF
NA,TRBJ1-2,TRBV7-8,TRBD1,TGTGCCAGCAGCCCCCAGGGGGCGGCTAACTATGGCTACACCTTC,CASSPQGAANYGYTF
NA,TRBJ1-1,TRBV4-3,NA,TGCGCCAGCAGCCAAGATGAGGGCCGCACTGAAGCTTTCTTT,CASSQDEGRTEAFF
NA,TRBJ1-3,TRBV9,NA,TGTGCCAGCAGCGTAGCTAGCGGGCTTGGAAACACCATATATTTT,CASSVASGLGNTIYF
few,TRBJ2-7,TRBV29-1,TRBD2,TGCAGCGTCACCGGGACTAGCAGAATCGAGCAGTACTTC,CSVTGTSRIEQYF
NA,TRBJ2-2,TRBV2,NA,TGTGCCAGCCGGGGTGATCCCGCAGACGGGGAGCTGTTTTTT,CASRGDPADGELFF
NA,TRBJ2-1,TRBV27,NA,TGTGCCAGCAGCCCCTTCCGGGGATTTGCGGAGAACGATGAGCAGTTCTTC,CASSPFRGFAENDEQFF
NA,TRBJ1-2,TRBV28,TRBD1,TGTGCCAGTGGTGATACAGGGGGCGACTATGGCTACACCTTC,CASGDTGGDYGYTF
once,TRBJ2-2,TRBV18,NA,TGTGCCAGCTCACTAGCCCAAAACACCGGGGAGCTGTTTTTT,CASSLAQNTGELFF
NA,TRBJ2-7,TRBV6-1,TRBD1,TGTGCCAGCAGTGACCTCCTTGACAGGGTGCGTCAGTACTTC,CASSDLLDRVRQYF
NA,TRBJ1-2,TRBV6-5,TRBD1,TGTGCCAGCAGTTACCCCGGACAGGGGTACTATGGCTACACCTTC,CASSYPGQGYYGYTF
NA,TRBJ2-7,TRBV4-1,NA,TGCGCCAGCAGCCAAGGGTGGGGGGACCTCGCCTACGAGCAGTACTTC,CASSQGWGDLAYEQYF
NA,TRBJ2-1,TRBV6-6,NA,TGTGCCAGCAGTTACTCGCGGCAGGGGCCCTACAATGAGCAGTTCTTC,CASSYSRQGPYNEQFF
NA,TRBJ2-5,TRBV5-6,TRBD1,TGTGCCAGCAGCCTAAGACAGGGAGAGACCCAGTACTTC,CASSLRQGETQYF
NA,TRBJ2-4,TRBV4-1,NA,TGCGCCAGCAGCCAAGAAGTTACTCCAGCCAAAAACATTCAGTACTTC,CASSQEVTPAKNIQYF
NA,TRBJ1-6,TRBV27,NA,TGTGCCAGCGCCGCGGCAGGGTATCATTCACCCCTCCACTTT,CASAAAGYHSPLHF
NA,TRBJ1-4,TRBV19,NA,TGTGCCAGCAGACAGTCCCCCGCGGAAAAACTGTTTTTT,CASRQSPAEKLFF
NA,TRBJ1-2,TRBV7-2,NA,TGTGCCAGCAGCCTGGACAGCGACTCTAACTATGGCTACACCTTC,CASSLDSDSNYGYTF
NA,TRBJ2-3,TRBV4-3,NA,TGCGCCAGCAGCCCGGGGGGCTCTAGCACAGATACGCAGTATTTT,CASSPGGSSTDTQYF
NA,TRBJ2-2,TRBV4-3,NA,TGCGCCAGCAGCCAAGATCGGAGGACCACCGGGGAGCTGTTTTTT,CASSQDRRTTGELFF
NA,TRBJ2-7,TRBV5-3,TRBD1,TGTGCCAGAAGCTGCGAACCCGGGACAGGCTTCTCCTACGAGCAGTACTTC,CARSCEPGTGFSYEQYF
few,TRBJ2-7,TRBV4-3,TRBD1,TGCGCCAGCAGCCAAGATGGGACAGGGGGCTCCTACGAGCAGTACTTC,CASSQDGTGGSYEQYF
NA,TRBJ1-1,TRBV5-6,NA,TGTGCCAGCAGCTTGGCAGGGAACACTGAAGCTTTCTTT,CASSLAGNTEAFF
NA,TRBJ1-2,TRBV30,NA,TGTGCCTGGTTTGGACAGAACAACTATGGCTACACCTTC,CAWFGQNNYGYTF
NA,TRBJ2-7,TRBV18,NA,TGTGCCAGCTCACCCTCCTCGAAAGGTTCGGGTGAGCAGTACTTC,CASSPSSKGSGEQYF
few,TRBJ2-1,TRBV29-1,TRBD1,TGCAGCGCCGGACAGGGGGCGACGAATGAGCAGTTCTTC,CSAGQGATNEQFF
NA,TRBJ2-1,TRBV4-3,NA,TGCGCCAGCAGCCATTCTGCTCAGGGGCCAGAGCAGTTCTTC,CASSHSAQGPEQFF
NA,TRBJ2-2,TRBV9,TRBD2,TGTGCCAGCAGCGTAGCGCTAGCGGCTAACACCGGGGAGCTGTTTTTT,CASSVALAANTGELFF
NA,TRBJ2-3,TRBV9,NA,TGTGCCAGCAGCCCCTTGGCCACAGATACGCAGTATTTT,CASSPLATDTQYF
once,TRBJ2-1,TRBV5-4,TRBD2,TGTGCCAGCAGCCCCTGGACTAGCGGGAGGAATAATGAGCAGTTCTTC,CASSPWTSGRNNEQFF
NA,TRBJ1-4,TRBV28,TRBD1,TGTGCCAGCAGTCCCGGGACAGGGCTCTTTCCAACTAATGAAAAACTGTTTTTT,CASSPGTGLFPTNEKLFF
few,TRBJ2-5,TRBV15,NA,TGTGCCACCAGCAGAGATACTACCCAAGAGACCCAGTACTTC,CATSRDTTQETQYF
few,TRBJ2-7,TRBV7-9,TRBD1,TGTGCCAGCAGCTTACCATACCGGGACAGGGAAACCTACGAGCAGTACTTC,CASSLPYRDRETYEQYF